This is a list of T cell receptor beta chains from one sample in a study of T-cell memory formation after mild COVID-19. TCRdb recomputed calls from the 5' RACE reads with MiXCR, one row per CDR3 protein. The sample contains about 470,000 distinct CDR3 sequences, more than 20% of which appear only once. Sample: PBMCs or a T cell subset sorted from them (not recorded which). These receptors were collected from an adult woman who had mild COVID-19 (a few samples of this study predate the infection). Cell type and time point are not known. The conserved cysteine and the conserved F or W are not part of the CDR3 here.

V gene,J gene,CDR3 protein
TRBV6-5,TRBJ1-5,ASRRQGGQPQH
TRBV7-8,TRBJ2-4,ASSLASHTGTSGGANIQY
TRBV6-5,TRBJ1-2,ASSYSRGGLYGYT
TRBV7-2,TRBJ2-1,ASSPRTGNYNEQF
TRBV3-1,TRBJ2-1,ASSYTAGGSNEQF
TRBV3-1,TRBJ2-1,ASSQKEYNEQF
TRBV15,TRBJ1-2,ATSRLTGGNYGYT
TRBV7-2,TRBJ2-3,ASSPTQTPYFSTDTQY
TRBV7-8,TRBJ2-7,ASSAHEGTSAYEQY
TRBV3-1,TRBJ2-4,ASSRLGALY
TRBV24-1,TRBJ2-3,ATSDHGTGSQDTQY
TRBV10-3,TRBJ2-7,AISERQGVSDEQY
TRBV7-3,TRBJ1-2,ASSPGTLFGGYGYT
TRBV4-1,TRBJ1-5,ASSLLRTEPQH
TRBV12-3/TRBV12-4,TRBJ2-2,ASSPKTGTNTGELF
TRBV24-1,TRBJ2-5,ATSDPSMETGLKTQY
TRBV2,TRBJ2-3,ASSERQGGSTDTQY
TRBV20-1,TRBJ2-7,SARDAGTPTYEQY
TRBV20-1,TRBJ1-4,SARRQENEKLF
TRBV11-1,TRBJ2-7,ASSFYSAGSYEQY
TRBV24-1,TRBJ2-5,ATSDLRTGGGETQY
TRBV30,TRBJ1-3,AWRLSSGNTIY
TRBV19,TRBJ2-2,ASSMLPQTGELF
TRBV25-1,TRBJ2-1,ASSERLGVNEQF
TRBV20-1,TRBJ2-1,SAKKAGLAGWYEQF
TRBV20-1,TRBJ2-5,SARRRLGRTGRQETQY
TRBV5-1,TRBJ1-5,ASSSGQGNQPQH
TRBV10-3,TRBJ1-1,AISEGAGPIMNTEAF
TRBV7-8,TRBJ2-1,ASSQTAQGHEQF
TRBV10-3,TRBJ2-3,ATGTSASTDTQY
TRBV5-4,TRBJ2-7,ASSFGGAEGEQY
TRBV27,TRBJ1-5,ASREGGPTSNQPQH
TRBV7-2,TRBJ2-3,ASSFSFAGGPDTQY